The next 3 T cell receptor beta chains were all read from a single sample in a study of shared clonotypes between healthy human individuals. Naive CD8 cells comprised CD45RO-negative, CCR7-positively selected cells, excluding terminally differentiated effector memory CD45RA+ cells. The repertoire was sequenced with immunoSEQ multiplex PCR; TCRdb's copy has only in-frame clones and lacks some. The sample yields hundreds of thousands of clones, 96% seen once. The sample comprised naive CD8+ T cells sorted from blood. The receptors come from a young woman in good health.

This chain connects TRBV11-2 to TRBJ2-7; weak D call: TRBD2 (6 bases). This CDR3 contains 14 residues. The germline V and J ends were trimmed by 1 base and 2 bases, with 9 bases remaining between them. CDR1 and CDR2 (germline): SGHAT, FQNNGV. Here the CDR3 reads CASSLAGVAYEQYF. CDR3 sequence (DNA): TGTGCCAGCAGCTTAGCGGGAGTAGCCTACGAGCAGTACTTC.

This chain links TRBV5-4 with TRBJ1-2, with D perhaps TRBD1 (6 bases). Germline V CDR1 and CDR2: SGHNT, YYREEE (reference sequence). V lost 3 bases to trimming and J lost 5 bases, with 8 bases between them. The CDR3 has 12 residues. This CDR3 reads CASSSQGYGYTF. Written as DNA, the CDR3 is TGTGCCAGCAGCTCACAGGGATATGGCTACACCTTC.

The chain combines TRBV4-1 with TRBJ2-7; TRBD1 aligns across 9 bases. CDR3 length: 15 residues. V lost 3 bases to trimming and J lost 3 bases; unmatched junction nucleotides: 6. The germline V gene encodes CDR1 MGHRA and CDR2 YSYEKL. Here the CDR3 reads CASSHPGQGYYEQYF. The CDR3 DNA sequence: TGCGCCAGCAGCCATCCGGGACAGGGTTACTACGAGCAGTACTTC.